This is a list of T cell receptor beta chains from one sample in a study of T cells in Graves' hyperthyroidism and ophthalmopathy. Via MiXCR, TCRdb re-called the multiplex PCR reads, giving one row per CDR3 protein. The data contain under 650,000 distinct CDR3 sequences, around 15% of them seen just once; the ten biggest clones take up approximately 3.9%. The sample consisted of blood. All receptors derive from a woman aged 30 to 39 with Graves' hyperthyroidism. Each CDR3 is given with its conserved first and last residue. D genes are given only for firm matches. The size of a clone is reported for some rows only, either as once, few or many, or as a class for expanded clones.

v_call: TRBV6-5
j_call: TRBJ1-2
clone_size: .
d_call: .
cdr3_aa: CASSYARGGVNYGYTF
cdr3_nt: TGTGCCAGCAGTTACGCCCGGGGGGGGGTGAACTATGGCTACACCTTC

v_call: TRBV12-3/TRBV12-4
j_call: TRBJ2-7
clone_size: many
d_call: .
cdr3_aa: CASSPPLTYEQYF
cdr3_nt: TGTGCCAGCAGTCCCCCCTTGACCTACGAGCAGTACTTC

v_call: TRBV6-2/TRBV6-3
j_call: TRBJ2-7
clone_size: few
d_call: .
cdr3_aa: CASTGISSYEQYF
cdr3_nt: TGTGCCAGCACAGGGATCAGCTCCTACGAGCAGTACTTC

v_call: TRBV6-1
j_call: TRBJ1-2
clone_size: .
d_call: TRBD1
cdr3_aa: CASSRGTYGYTF
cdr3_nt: TGTGCCAGCAGCAGGGGGACTTATGGCTACACCTTC

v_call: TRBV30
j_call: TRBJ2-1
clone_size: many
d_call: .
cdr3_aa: CAWRARRGIGDNEQFF
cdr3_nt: TGTGCCTGGAGGGCCAGAAGGGGGATTGGGGACAATGAGCAGTTCTTC

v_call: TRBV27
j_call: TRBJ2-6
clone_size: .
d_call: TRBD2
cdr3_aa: CASSFRLAGGAGANVLTF
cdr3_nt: TGTGCCAGCAGTTTCAGACTAGCGGGAGGAGCTGGGGCCAACGTCCTGACTTTC

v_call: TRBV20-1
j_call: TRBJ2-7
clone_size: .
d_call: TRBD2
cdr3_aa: CSPVKAGGSYEQYF
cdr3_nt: TGCAGTCCGGTCAAAGCGGGAGGTTCCTACGAGCAGTACTTC

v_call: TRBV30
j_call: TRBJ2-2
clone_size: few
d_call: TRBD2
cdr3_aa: CAWSNVLGEIGGSTGELFF
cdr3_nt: TGTGCCTGGAGTAACGTCTTGGGGGAAATTGGCGGGAGCACCGGGGAGCTGTTTTTT

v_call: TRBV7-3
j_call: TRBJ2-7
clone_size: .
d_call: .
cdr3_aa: CASSPSRGGYEQYF
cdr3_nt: TGTGCCAGCAGCCCTTCTAGAGGGGGCTACGAGCAGTACTTC

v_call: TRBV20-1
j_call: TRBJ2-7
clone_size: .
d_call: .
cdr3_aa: CSAPSSVTYEQYF
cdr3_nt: TGCAGTGCCCCCTCTAGCGTAACCTACGAGCAGTACTTC

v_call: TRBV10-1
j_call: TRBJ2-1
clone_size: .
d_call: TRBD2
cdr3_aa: CASILLAGSGDEQFF
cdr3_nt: TGCGCCAGCATATTACTAGCGGGGTCTGGGGATGAGCAGTTCTTC

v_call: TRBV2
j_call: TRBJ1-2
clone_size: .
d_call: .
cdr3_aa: CASSDRGAYGYTF
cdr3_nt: TGTGCCAGCAGTGACCGGGGGGCCTATGGCTACACCTTC

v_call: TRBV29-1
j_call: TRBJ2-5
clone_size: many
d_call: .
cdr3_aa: CSVDSAGIQGLARSVQYF
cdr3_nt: TGCAGCGTTGATTCGGCCGGGATCCAGGGCTTGGCCAGGAGTGTCCAGTACTTC

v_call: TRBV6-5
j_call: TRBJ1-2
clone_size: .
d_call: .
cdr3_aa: CASSFAPRGGNYGYTF
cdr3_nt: TGTGCCAGCAGTTTTGCCCCACGGGGGGGGAACTATGGCTACACCTTC

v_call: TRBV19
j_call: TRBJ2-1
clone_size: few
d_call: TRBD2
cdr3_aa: CASSTGSGTRGGNEQFF
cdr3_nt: TGTGCCAGTAGTACTGGCTCCGGGACCCGCGGGGGCAATGAGCAGTTCTTC

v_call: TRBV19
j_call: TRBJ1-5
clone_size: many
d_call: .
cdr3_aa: CASSMGDSNQPQHF
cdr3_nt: TGTGCCAGTAGTATGGGGGATAGCAATCAGCCCCAGCATTTT

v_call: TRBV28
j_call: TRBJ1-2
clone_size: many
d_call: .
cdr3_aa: CATTLQGFGGYTF
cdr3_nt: TGTGCCACCACATTACAGGGATTCGGGGGCTACACCTTC

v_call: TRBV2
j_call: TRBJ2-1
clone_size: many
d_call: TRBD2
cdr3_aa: CATSRLAEIYNEQFF
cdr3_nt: TGTGCCACGTCCCGACTAGCGGAAATCTACAATGAGCAGTTCTTC

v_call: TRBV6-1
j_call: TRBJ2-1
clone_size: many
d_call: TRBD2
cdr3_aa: CASRWTSGSSYNEQFF
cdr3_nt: TGTGCCAGCAGGTGGACTAGCGGGAGCTCCTACAATGAGCAGTTCTTC

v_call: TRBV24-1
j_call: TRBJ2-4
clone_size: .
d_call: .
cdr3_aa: CATSPSTGRAKNIQYF
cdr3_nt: TGTGCCACCAGCCCGTCAACAGGGCGAGCCAAAAACATTCAGTACTTC

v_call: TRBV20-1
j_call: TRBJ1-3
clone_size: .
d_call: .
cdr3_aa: CSAGPTSSGNTIYF
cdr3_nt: TGCAGTGCCGGACCGACAAGCTCTGGAAACACCATATATTTT

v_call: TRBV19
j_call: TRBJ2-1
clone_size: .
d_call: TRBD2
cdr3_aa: CASSTKGWGLAGGLGGNEQFF
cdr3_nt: TGTGCCAGTAGTACGAAAGGCTGGGGGCTAGCGGGAGGTTTGGGGGGCAATGAGCAGTTCTTC

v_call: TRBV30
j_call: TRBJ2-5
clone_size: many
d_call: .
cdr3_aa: CAWMQETQYF
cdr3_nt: TGTGCCTGGATGCAGGAGACCCAGTACTTC

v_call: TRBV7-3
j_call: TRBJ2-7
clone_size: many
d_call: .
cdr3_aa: CASSTIPGPPGEQYF
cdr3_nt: TGTGCCAGCAGCACCATACCGGGACCTCCGGGCGAGCAGTACTTC

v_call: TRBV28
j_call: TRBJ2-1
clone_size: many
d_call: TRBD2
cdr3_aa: CATTSGREVYNEQFF
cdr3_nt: TGTGCCACTACTAGCGGGAGAGAAGTTTACAATGAGCAGTTCTTC

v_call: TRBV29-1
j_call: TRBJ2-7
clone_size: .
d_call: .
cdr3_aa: CSVGADRSPYEQYF
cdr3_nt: TGCAGCGTTGGGGCTGACAGGTCCCCCTACGAGCAGTACTTC

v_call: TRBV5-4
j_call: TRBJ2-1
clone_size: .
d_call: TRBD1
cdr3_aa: CASSLGQGRNNEQFF
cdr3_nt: TGTGCCAGCAGCTTAGGACAGGGGAGGAACAATGAGCAGTTCTTC

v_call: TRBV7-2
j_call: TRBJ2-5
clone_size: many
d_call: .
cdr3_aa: CASSSGQQETQYF
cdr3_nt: TGTGCCAGCAGCTCTGGACAGCAAGAGACCCAGTACTTC

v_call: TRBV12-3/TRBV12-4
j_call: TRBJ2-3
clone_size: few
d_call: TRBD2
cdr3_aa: CAGRPGLAGVGGSTDTQYF
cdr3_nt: TGTGCCGGCAGACCGGGACTAGCGGGAGTAGGGGGAAGCACAGATACGCAGTATTTT

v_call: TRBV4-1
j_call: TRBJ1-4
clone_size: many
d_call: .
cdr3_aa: CASSQARTQGEKLFF
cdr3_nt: TGCGCCAGCAGCCAAGCCCGTACCCAAGGAGAAAAACTGTTTTTT

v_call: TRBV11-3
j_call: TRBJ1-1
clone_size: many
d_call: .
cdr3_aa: CASSLQGVDTEAFF
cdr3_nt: TGTGCCAGCAGCCTACAGGGAGTGGACACTGAAGCTTTCTTT

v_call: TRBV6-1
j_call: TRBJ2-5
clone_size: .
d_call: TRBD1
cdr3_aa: CASRYGQGYRTQYF
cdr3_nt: TGTGCCAGCAGATACGGACAGGGGTATCGGACCCAGTACTTC

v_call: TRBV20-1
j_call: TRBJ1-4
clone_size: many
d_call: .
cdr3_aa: CSAPSPDRGNEKLFF
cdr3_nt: TGCAGTGCCCCATCACCAGACAGAGGTAATGAAAAACTGTTTTTT

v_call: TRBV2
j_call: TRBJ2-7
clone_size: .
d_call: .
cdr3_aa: CDSNLGDILYEQYF
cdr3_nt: TGTGACAGCAACCTCGGGGACATCCTATACGAGCAGTACTTC

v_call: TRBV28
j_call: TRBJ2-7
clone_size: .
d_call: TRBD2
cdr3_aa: CASSPSGGTGGNSYEQYF
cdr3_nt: TGTGCCAGCAGCCCATCGGGGGGTACGGGAGGGAACTCCTACGAGCAGTACTTC

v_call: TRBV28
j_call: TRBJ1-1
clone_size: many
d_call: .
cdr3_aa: CASSLNRGGNTEAFF
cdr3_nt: TGTGCCAGCAGTTTAAATAGGGGCGGGAACACTGAAGCTTTCTTT

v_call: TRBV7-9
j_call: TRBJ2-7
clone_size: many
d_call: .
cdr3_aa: CASSPWGANDEQYF
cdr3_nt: TGTGCCAGCAGTCCCTGGGGGGCGAACGACGAGCAGTACTTC

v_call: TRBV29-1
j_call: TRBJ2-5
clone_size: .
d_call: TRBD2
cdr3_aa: CSGGAGGGETQYF
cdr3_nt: TGCAGCGGTGGAGCGGGAGGGGGGGAGACCCAGTACTTC

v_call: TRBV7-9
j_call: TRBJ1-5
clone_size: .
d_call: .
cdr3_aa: CASSLEGGHQPQHF
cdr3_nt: TGTGCCAGCAGCTTAGAGGGGGGACATCAGCCCCAGCATTTT

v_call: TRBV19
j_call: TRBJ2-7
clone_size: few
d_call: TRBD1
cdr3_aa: CASSQQGAVYEQYF
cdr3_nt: TGTGCCAGTAGTCAACAGGGGGCTGTCTACGAGCAGTACTTC

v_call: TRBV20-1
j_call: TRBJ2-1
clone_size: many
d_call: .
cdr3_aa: CSARSGVKDEQFF
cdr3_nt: TGCAGTGCTAGATCGGGGGTAAAGGATGAGCAGTTCTTC

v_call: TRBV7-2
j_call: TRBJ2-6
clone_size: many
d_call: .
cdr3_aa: CASSPLRDLNVLTF
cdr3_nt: TGTGCCAGCAGCCCCCTCAGGGATCTCAACGTCCTGACTTTC

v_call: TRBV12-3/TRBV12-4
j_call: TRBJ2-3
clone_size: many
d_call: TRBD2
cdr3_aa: CASSPERSGSTQYF
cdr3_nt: TGTGCCAGCAGTCCGGAGCGGAGCGGGAGTACGCAGTATTTT

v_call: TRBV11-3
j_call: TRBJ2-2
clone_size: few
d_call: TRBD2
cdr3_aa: CASLDPAGAGELFF
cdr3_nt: TGTGCCAGCTTAGATCCAGCGGGGGCCGGGGAGCTGTTTTTT

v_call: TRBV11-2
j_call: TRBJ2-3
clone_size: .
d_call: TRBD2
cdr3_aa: CASSSRASGSADTQYF
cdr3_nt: TGTGCCAGCAGCTCCCGGGCTAGCGGGAGCGCAGATACGCAGTATTTT

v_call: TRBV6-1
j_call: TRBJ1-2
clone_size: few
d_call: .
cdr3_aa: CASSRGHGYTF
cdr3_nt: TGTGCCAGCAGCAGGGGACATGGCTACACCTTC

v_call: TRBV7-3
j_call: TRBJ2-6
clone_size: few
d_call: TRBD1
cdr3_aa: CASSKGQGAAGANVLTF
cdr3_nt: TGTGCCAGCAGCAAGGGACAGGGGGCCGCTGGGGCCAACGTCCTGACTTTC

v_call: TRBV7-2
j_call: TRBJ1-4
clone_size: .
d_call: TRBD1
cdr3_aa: CASSALKSRGEKLFF
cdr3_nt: TGTGCCAGCAGCGCGCTTAAGTCCAGGGGGGAAAAACTGTTTTTT

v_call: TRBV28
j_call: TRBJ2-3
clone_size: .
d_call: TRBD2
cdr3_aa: CASSLVAGDYGDTQYF
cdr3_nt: TGTGCCAGCAGTCTCGTAGCGGGAGATTACGGAGATACGCAGTATTTT

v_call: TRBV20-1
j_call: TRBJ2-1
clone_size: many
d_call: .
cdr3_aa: CSASRAASAAEQFF
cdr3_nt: TGCAGTGCTTCTAGAGCGGCCTCGGCCGCTGAGCAGTTCTTC

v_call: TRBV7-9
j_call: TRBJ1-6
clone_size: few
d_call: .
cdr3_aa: CASTPRGDSPLHF
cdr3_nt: TGTGCCAGCACCCCTCGGGGTGATTCACCCCTCCACTTT

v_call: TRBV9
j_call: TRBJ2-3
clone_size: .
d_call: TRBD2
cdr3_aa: CASSVDPAGGTDTQYF
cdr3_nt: TGTGCCAGCAGCGTAGATCCGGCGGGAGGCACAGATACGCAGTATTTT

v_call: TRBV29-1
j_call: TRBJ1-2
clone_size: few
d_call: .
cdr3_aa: CSVGVQGSPSF
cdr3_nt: TGCAGCGTTGGAGTACAGGGATCCCCTTCCTTC

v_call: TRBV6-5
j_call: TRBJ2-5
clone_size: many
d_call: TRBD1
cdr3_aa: CASSYVTGGQETQYF
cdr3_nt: TGTGCCAGCAGTTACGTCACAGGGGGCCAAGAGACCCAGTACTTC

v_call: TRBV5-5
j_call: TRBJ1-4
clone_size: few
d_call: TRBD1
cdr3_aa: CASRDRRNEKLFF
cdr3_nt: TGTGCCAGTAGGGACAGACGTAATGAAAAACTGTTTTTT

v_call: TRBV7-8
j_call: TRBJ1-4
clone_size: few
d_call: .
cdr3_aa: CASSLMAVGEKLFF
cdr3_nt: TGTGCCAGCAGCTTAATGGCTGTGGGGGAAAAACTGTTTTTT

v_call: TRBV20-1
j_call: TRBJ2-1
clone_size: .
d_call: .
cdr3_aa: CSARVDLEQGDYNEQFF
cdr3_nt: TGCAGTGCTAGAGTCGACTTAGAACAGGGTGACTACAATGAGCAGTTCTTC

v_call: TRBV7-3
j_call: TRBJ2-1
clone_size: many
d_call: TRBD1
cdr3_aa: CASSLGTAIYNEQFF
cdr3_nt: TGTGCCAGCAGCTTAGGGACAGCAATCTACAATGAGCAGTTCTTC

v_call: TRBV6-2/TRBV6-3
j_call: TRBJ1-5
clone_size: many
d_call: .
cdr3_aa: CASSRQLKNVRSNQPQHF
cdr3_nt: TGTGCCAGCAGCAGACAACTGAAAAACGTAAGGAGCAATCAGCCCCAGCATTTT

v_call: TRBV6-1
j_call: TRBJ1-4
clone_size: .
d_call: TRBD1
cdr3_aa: CASSQNRGGEKLFF
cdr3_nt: TGTGCCAGCAGTCAAAACAGGGGGGGTGAAAAACTGTTTTTT